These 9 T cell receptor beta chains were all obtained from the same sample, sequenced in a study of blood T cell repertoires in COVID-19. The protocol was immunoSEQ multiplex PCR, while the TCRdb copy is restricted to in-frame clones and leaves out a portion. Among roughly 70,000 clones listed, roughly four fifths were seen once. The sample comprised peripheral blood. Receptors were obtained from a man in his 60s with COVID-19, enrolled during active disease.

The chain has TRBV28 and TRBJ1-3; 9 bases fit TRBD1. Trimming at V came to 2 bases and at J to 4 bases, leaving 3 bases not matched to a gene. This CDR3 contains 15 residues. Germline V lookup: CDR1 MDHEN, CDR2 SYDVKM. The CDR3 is CASSLGTGTGNTIYF. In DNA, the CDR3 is TGTGCCAGCAGTTTAGGGACAGGGACAGGAAACACCATATATTTT.

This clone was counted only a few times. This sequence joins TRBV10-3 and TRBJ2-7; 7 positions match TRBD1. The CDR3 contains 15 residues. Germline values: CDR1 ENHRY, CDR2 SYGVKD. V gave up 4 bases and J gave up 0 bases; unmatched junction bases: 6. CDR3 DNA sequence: TGTGCCATCAGTGTGACAGGGTTAAGCTCCTACGAGCAGTACTTC. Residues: CAISVTGLSSYEQYF.

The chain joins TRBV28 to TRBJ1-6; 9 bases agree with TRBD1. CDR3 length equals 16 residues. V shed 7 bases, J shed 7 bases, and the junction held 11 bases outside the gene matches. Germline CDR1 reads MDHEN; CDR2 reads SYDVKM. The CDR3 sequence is CASTTGTGLYNSPLHF. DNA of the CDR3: TGTGCCAGCACCACCGGGACAGGGTTATACAATTCACCCCTCCACTTT. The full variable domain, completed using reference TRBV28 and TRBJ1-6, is DVKVTQSSRYLVKRTGEKVFLECVQDMDHENMFWYRQDPGLGLRLIYFSYDVKMKEKGDIPEGYSVSREKKERFSLILESASTNQTSMYLCASTTGTGLYNSPLHFGNGTRLTVT.

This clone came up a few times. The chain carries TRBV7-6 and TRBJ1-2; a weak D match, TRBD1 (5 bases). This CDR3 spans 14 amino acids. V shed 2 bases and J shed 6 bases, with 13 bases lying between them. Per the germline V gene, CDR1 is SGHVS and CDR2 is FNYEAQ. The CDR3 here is CASSLSGRDHGYTF. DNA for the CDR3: TGTGCCAGCAGCTTATCTGGCAGGGATCATGGCTACACCTTC.

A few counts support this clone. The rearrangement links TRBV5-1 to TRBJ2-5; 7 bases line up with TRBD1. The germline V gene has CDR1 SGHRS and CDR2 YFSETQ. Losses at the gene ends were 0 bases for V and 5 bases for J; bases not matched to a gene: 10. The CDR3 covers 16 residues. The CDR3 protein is CASSLGPQTGLETQYF. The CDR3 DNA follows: TGCGCCAGCAGCTTGGGGCCCCAGACAGGGCTCGAGACCCAGTACTTC.

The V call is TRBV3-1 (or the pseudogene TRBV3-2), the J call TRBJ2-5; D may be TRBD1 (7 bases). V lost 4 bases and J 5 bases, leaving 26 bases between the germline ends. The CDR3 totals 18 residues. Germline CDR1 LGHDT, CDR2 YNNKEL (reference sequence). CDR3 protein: CASSLINSGPRGRETQYF. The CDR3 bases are TGTGCCAGCAGCCTTATCAACTCCGGGCCCAGGGGGAGGGAGACCCAGTACTTC.

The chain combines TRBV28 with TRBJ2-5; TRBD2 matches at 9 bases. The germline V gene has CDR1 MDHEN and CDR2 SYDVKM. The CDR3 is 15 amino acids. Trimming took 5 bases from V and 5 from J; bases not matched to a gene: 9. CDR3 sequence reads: CASSPTGTSWETQYF. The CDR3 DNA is TGTGCCAGCAGTCCCACCGGGACTAGCTGGGAGACCCAGTACTTC. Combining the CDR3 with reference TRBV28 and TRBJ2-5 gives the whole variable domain DVKVTQSSRYLVKRTGEKVFLECVQDMDHENMFWYRQDPGLGLRLIYFSYDVKMKEKGDIPEGYSVSREKKERFSLILESASTNQTSMYLCASSPTGTSWETQYFGPGTRLLVL.

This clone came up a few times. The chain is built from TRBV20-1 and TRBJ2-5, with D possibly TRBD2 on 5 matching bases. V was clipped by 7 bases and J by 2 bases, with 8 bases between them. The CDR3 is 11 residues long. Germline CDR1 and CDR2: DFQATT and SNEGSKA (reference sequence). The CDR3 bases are TGCAGTGTAAGGAGGCAAGAGACCCAGTACTTC. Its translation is CSVRRQETQYF.

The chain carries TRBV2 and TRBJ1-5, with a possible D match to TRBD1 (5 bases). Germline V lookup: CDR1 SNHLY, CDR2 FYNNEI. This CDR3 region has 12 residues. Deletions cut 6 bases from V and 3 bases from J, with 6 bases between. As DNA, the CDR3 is TGTGCCAGCAGCAGGGACAATCAGCCCCAGCATTTT. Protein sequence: CASSRDNQPQHF.